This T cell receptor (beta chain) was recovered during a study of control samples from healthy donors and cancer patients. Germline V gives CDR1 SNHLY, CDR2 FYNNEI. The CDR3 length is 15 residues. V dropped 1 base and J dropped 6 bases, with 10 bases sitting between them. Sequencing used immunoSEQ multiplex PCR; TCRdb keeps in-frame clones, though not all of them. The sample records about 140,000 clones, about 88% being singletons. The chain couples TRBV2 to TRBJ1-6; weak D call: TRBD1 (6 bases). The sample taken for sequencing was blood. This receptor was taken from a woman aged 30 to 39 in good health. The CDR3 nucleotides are TGTGCCAGCAGTGAAGGGCAGGGGAGTAATTCACCCCTCCACTTT. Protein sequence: CASSEGQGSNSPLHF.